A single sample gave rise to the 10 T cell receptor delta chains below, sequenced in a study of human gamma delta and Vdelta1 T cells. What these receptors recognize is not known. TCRdb reapplied CATT to the PCR reads. Found here are about 6,300 delta-chain clones, around 41% of them singletons; the top ten hold roughly 9%. The sample consisted of Vdelta1 gamma-delta T cells from blood grown in culture (DOT cells). These receptors all come from a human donor in good health.

The V and J genes are TRDV1 and TRDJ1; TRDD3 agrees at 8 bases. The CDR3 is made up of 21 amino acids. V dropped 1 base and J dropped 0; count of bases not matched to a gene: 19. The germline CDR1 and CDR2 sequences are TSWWSYY and QGS. This CDR3 is CALGEPAEANWGGAYTDKLIF. CDR3 nucleotide sequence: TGTGCTCTTGGGGAACCGGCCGAGGCAAACTGGGGGGGGGCTTACACCGATAAACTCATCTTT.

This clone is judged medium-sized (0.01 to 0.1%). The chain employs TRDV1 and TRDJ1; D might be TRDD2 (6 bases). This CDR3 is 20 amino acids long. V lost 5 bases and J 7 bases, leaving 35 bases between the germline ends. The germline CDR1 and CDR2 sequences are TSWWSYY and QGS. This CDR3 reads CALGKVPHPSYQYCNCKLIF. The CDR3 nucleotides are TGTGCTCTTGGGAAAGTCCCCCACCCCTCCTACCAGTACTGCAATTGTAAACTCATCTTT.

The J gene is TRDJ1, the V gene TRDV1; 9 bases are shared with TRDD2. The V gene end was trimmed by 10 bases and the J gene end by 5 bases; junction bases not matched to a gene: 23. CDR3 size: 18 residues. Germline CDR1 TSWWSYY, CDR2 QGS. The CDR3 reads CAPITFLHWGTPWDKLIF. The CDR3 coding sequence is TGTGCTCCGATCACCTTCCTACACTGGGGAACCCCCTGGGATAAACTCATCTTT.

The V and J genes are TRDV1 and TRDJ1; 11 positions match TRDD3. The J segment lost 1 base and the V segment lost 5 bases, leaving 27 bases of the junction unmatched. Per germline, CDR1 TSWWSYY and CDR2 QGS. The CDR3 sequence is 23 residues long. The CDR3 DNA reads TGTGCTCTTGGGCCTCCCATAGTCGACCTACAGTACTGGGGGATAAGGTTCACCGATAAACTCATCTTT. Protein sequence: CALGPPIVDLQYWGIRFTDKLIF.

The sample holds a few counts of this clone. The chain combines TRDV1 with TRDJ1, with 7 bases that match TRDD3. The V gene's germline CDR1 is TSWWSYY and CDR2 QGS. The CDR3 sequence is 20 residues long. The V gene end was trimmed by 3 bases and the J gene end by 7 bases; junction bases not matched to a gene: 26. Here the CDR3 reads CALGDPVALGAPSITFKLIF. The CDR3 DNA follows: TGTGCTCTTGGGGACCCCGTGGCTCTGGGGGCCCCGAGTATTACTTTTAAACTCATCTTT.

The V gene is TRDV1, the J gene TRDJ1, with D maybe TRDD3 (5 bases). This CDR3 comprises 16 residues. Germline V gene data show CDR1 as TSWWSYY and CDR2 as QGS. Trimming left V 7 bases short and J 6 bases short, with 24 bases between. Here the CDR3 reads CALELRGGGGPYKLIF. CDR3 in DNA: TGTGCTCTTGAGCTACGTGGTGGAGGGGGGCCCTATAAACTCATCTTT.

The J gene is TRDJ1, the V gene TRDV1, with D possibly TRDD2 on 7 matching bases. CDR1 and CDR2 (germline): TSWWSYY, QGS. This CDR3 is 19 amino acids long. V was shortened by 2 bases and J by 0 bases, with 22 bases between the two germline ends. The CDR3 sequence is CALGERLPRIPRYTDKLIF. In nucleotides, the CDR3 is TGTGCTCTTGGGGAAAGACTTCCTAGGATACCGAGATACACCGATAAACTCATCTTT.

The genes are TRDV1 and TRDJ1, with D tentatively TRDD3 (7 bases). The germline V and J ends were trimmed by 1 base and 0 bases, with 30 bases remaining between them. The length of the CDR3 is 22 residues. Germline V gene sequence: CDR1 TSWWSYY, CDR2 QGS. The CDR3 loop reads CALGEHSIPSNVLGTYTDKLIF. The DNA for the CDR3 is TGTGCTCTTGGGGAACACTCGATTCCTTCCAACGTACTGGGGACCTACACCGATAAACTCATCTTT.

There are a few counts of this clone. This chain joins TRDV1 and TRDJ1; D not certain. The CDR3 has 16 amino acids. The V end lost 0 bases, the J end lost 0 bases, and 11 bases lay between the germline ends. Germline loops: CDR1 TSWWSYY, CDR2 QGS. This chain's CDR3 is CALGELATLYTDKLIF. The CDR3 DNA reads as TGTGCTCTTGGGGAACTGGCCACCTTGTACACCGATAAACTCATCTTT.

V usage is TRDV1 and J usage is TRDJ1; 10 positions match TRDD3. Germline V lookup: CDR1 TSWWSYY, CDR2 QGS. This CDR3 spans 18 amino acids. V lost 3 bases and J lost 0; bases outside the gene matches: 10. Written as DNA, the CDR3 is TGTGCTCTTGGGGATTTCCAAACTGGGGGATGGTACACCGATAAACTCATCTTT. It translates to CALGDFQTGGWYTDKLIF.